Presented here are 2 T cell receptor beta chains from one specimen sequenced in a study of blood T cell repertoires in COVID-19. Libraries were prepared by immunoSEQ multiplex PCR; TCRdb keeps only in-frame clonotypes and omits some of them. The sample lists roughly 200,000 clones, approximately 85% occurring once. Source material: peripheral blood. Receptors were obtained from a woman of 80 years or more with acute or convalescent COVID-19.

V is TRBV5-1 and J is TRBJ2-3, with D hard to call. Trimming cost V 0 bases and J 3 bases, with 11 bases left between them. Per the germline V gene, CDR1 is SGHRS and CDR2 is YFSETQ. The CDR3 has 15 residues. In DNA, the CDR3 is TGCGCCAGCAGCTTGGGCCTAGGATTAACAGATACGCAGTATTTT. Translation gives CASSLGLGLTDTQYF.

The chain links TRBV7-3 to TRBJ2-5, with TRBD2 as a possible D gene (6 bases). V lost 5 bases to trimming and J lost 2 bases, with 9 bases between them. Germline CDR1 and CDR2: SGHTA and FQGTGA. The length of the CDR3 is 13 residues. Written as DNA, the CDR3 is TGTGCCAGCAGCCCCGGGACTCAAGAGACCCAGTACTTC. This codes for CASSPGTQETQYF.